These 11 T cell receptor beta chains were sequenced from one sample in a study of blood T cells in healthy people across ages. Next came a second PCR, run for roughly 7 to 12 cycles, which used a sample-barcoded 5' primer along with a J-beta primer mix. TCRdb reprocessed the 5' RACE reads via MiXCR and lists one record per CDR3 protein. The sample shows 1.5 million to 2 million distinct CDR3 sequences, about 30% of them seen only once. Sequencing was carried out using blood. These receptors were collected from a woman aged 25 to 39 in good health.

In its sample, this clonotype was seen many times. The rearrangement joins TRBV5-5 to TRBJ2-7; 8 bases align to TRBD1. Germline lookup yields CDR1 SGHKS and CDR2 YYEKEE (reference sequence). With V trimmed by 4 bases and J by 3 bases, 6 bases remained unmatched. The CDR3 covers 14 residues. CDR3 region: CASSPGQVNYEQYF. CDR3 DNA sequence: TGTGCCAGCAGCCCGGGACAGGTTAACTACGAGCAGTACTTC. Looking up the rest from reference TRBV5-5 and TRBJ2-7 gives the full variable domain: DAGVTQSPTHLIKTRGQQVTLRCSPISGHKSVSWYQQVLGQGPQFIFQYYEKEERGRGNFPDRFSARQFPNYSSELNVNALLLGDSALYLCASSPGQVNYEQYFGPGTRLTVT.

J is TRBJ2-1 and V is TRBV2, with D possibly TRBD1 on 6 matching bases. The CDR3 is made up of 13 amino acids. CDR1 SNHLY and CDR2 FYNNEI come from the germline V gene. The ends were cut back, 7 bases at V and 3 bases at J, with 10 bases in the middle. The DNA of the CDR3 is TGTGCCAGCAAGCAGGACAGCTACAATGAGCAGTTCTTC. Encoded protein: CASKQDSYNEQFF.

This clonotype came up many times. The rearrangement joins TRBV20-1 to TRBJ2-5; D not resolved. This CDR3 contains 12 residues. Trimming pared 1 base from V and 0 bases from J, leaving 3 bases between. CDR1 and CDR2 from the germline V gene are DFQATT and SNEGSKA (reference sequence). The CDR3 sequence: CSARADQETQYF. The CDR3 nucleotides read TGCAGTGCTAGAGCTGACCAAGAGACCCAGTACTTC.

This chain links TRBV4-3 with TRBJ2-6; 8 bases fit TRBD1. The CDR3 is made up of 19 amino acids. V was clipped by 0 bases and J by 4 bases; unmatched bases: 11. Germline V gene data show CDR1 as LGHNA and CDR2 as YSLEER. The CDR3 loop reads CASSQEFRTGTTGANVLTF. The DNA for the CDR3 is TGCGCCAGCAGCCAAGAATTCAGGACAGGGACCACCGGGGCCAACGTCCTGACTTTC.

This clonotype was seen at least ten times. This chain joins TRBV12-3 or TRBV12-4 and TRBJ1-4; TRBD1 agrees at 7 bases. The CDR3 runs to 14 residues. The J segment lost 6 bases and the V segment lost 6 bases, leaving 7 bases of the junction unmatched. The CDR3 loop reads CASRKGTEYEKLFF. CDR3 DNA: TGTGCCAGCAGAAAGGGGACAGAGTATGAAAAACTGTTTTTT.

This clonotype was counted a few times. CDR3 region: CSAGTRAYEQYF. The CDR3 DNA follows: TGCAGTGCCGGGACTAGGGCCTACGAGCAGTACTTC. The gene calls are TRBV20-1 and TRBJ2-7; the match to TRBD2 covers 8 bases. The V gene end was trimmed by 6 bases and the J gene end by 2 bases; junction bases not matched to a gene: 3. The length of the CDR3 is 12 residues. Germline CDR1 and CDR2: DFQATT and SNEGSKA (reference sequence).

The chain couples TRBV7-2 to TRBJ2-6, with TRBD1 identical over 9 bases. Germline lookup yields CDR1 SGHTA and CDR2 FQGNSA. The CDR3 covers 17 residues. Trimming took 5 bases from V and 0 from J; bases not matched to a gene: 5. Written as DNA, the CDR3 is TGTGCCAGCAGCGCCCCGGGACAGGGCTCTGGGGCCAACGTCCTGACTTTC. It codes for CASSAPGQGSGANVLTF.

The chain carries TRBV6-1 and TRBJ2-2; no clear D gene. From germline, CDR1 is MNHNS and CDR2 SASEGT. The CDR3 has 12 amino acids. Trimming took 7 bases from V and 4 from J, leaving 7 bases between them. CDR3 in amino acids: CASIPGTGELFF. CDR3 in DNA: TGTGCCAGCATCCCGGGCACCGGGGAGCTGTTTTTT.

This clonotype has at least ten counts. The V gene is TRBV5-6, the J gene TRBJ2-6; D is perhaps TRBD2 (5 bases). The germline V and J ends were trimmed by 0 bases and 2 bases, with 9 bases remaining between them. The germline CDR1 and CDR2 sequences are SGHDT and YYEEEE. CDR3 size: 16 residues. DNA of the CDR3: TGTGCCAGCAGCTTGGTCGGCGGGCCTGGGGCCAACGTCCTGACTTTC. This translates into CASSLVGGPGANVLTF.

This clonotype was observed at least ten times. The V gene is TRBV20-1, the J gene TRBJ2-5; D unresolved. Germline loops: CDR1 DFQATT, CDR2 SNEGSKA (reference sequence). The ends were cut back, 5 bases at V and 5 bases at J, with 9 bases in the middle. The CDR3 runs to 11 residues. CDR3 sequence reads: CSARAPETQYF. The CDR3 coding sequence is TGCAGTGCTCGAGCCCCCGAGACCCAGTACTTC.

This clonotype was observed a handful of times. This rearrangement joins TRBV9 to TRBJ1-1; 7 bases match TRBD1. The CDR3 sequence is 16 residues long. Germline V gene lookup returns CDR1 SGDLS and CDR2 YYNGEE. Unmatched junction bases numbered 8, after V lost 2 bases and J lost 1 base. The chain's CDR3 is CASSVSGTERNTEAFF. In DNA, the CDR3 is TGTGCCAGCAGCGTTTCCGGGACAGAGAGGAACACTGAAGCTTTCTTT. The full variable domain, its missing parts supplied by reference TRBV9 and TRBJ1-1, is DSGVTQTPKHLITATGQRVTLRCSPRSGDLSVYWYQQSLDQGLQFLIQYYNGEERAKGNILERFSAQQFPDLHSELNLSSLELGDSALYFCASSVSGTERNTEAFFGQGTRLTVV.